A selection of T cell receptor beta chains follows, all from one sample in a study of T cells in Graves' hyperthyroidism and ophthalmopathy. TCRdb ran MiXCR on the multiplex PCR reads and lists one entry per CDR3 protein. The repertoire holds more than 450,000 distinct CDR3 sequences, with less than 15% as singletons. Material for sequencing was blood. These receptors all come from a woman in her forties with Graves' hyperthyroidism. CDR3s include the opening cysteine and the closing phenylalanine or tryptophan. A D gene is named only where the DNA matches it firmly. Clone size is given for some rows only: seen once, a few or many times, or a class if the clone is expanded.

CDR3 protein: CASMEGQAGGRQYF
CDR3 DNA: TGTGCCAGCATGGAAGGCCAAGCGGGAGGGCGGCAGTACTTC
V gene: TRBV28
CDR3 length: 14
J gene: TRBJ2-7
D gene: TRBD2
clone size: few

CDR3 protein: CASSLSYREEGYTF
CDR3 DNA: TGTGCCAGCAGCTTAAGCTACAGGGAAGAAGGCTACACCTTC
V gene: TRBV7-9
CDR3 length: 14
J gene: TRBJ1-2
D gene: NA
clone size: many

CDR3 protein: CASSSGLAGGGGETQYF
CDR3 DNA: TGTGCCAGCAGCTCCGGACTAGCGGGAGGGGGTGGGGAGACCCAGTACTTC
V gene: TRBV7-2
CDR3 length: 17
J gene: TRBJ2-5
D gene: TRBD2
clone size: NA

CDR3 protein: CASSLRSTYSYNEQFF
CDR3 DNA: TGTGCCAGCAGTTTACGGAGTACGTACTCCTACAATGAGCAGTTCTTC
V gene: TRBV27
CDR3 length: 16
J gene: TRBJ2-1
D gene: NA
clone size: many

CDR3 protein: CASSPSWGGRASMKFF
CDR3 DNA: TGTGCCAGCAGCCCGAGTTGGGGCGGGAGGGCCTCTATGAAGTTCTTC
V gene: TRBV2
CDR3 length: 16
J gene: TRBJ2-1
D gene: TRBD2
clone size: many

CDR3 protein: CASSLFGGVNAEAFF
CDR3 DNA: TGTGCCAGCAGTTTGTTCGGTGGGGTGAACGCTGAAGCTTTCTTT
V gene: TRBV28
CDR3 length: 15
J gene: TRBJ1-1
D gene: NA
clone size: many

CDR3 protein: CAWSVQGAWTDTQYF
CDR3 DNA: TGTGCCTGGAGTGTACAGGGGGCTTGGACAGATACGCAGTATTTT
V gene: TRBV30
CDR3 length: 15
J gene: TRBJ2-3
D gene: TRBD1
clone size: few

CDR3 protein: CASSILGAAYEQYF
CDR3 DNA: TGTGCCAGTAGTATTCTAGGAGCCGCCTACGAGCAGTACTTC
V gene: TRBV19
CDR3 length: 14
J gene: TRBJ2-7
D gene: NA
clone size: NA

CDR3 protein: CASSDSDRVHYYNEQFF
CDR3 DNA: TGTGCCAGCAGCGACTCGGACCGGGTGCACTACTACAATGAGCAGTTCTTC
V gene: TRBV11-2
CDR3 length: 17
J gene: TRBJ2-1
D gene: NA
clone size: NA

CDR3 protein: CASSPRQGNAGELFF
CDR3 DNA: TGTGCCAGCAGTCCTCGACAGGGAAACGCCGGGGAGCTGTTTTTT
V gene: TRBV12-3/TRBV12-4
CDR3 length: 15
J gene: TRBJ2-2
D gene: TRBD1
clone size: few

CDR3 protein: CASSLGREYGYTF
CDR3 DNA: TGTGCCAGCAGTTTGGGACGGGAATATGGCTACACCTTC
V gene: TRBV27
CDR3 length: 13
J gene: TRBJ1-2
D gene: NA
clone size: many

CDR3 protein: CASSQERGQGGGYTF
CDR3 DNA: TGCGCCAGCAGCCAAGAAAGGGGACAGGGGGGTGGCTACACCTTC
V gene: TRBV4-1
CDR3 length: 15
J gene: TRBJ1-2
D gene: TRBD1
clone size: many

CDR3 protein: CSARDRGGAGEKLFF
CDR3 DNA: TGCAGTGCTAGGGACAGGGGAGGGGCAGGTGAAAAACTGTTTTTT
V gene: TRBV20-1
CDR3 length: 15
J gene: TRBJ1-4
D gene: TRBD1
clone size: few

CDR3 protein: CAWSIGAGNEKLFF
CDR3 DNA: TGTGCCTGGAGTATAGGGGCGGGTAATGAAAAACTGTTTTTT
V gene: TRBV30
CDR3 length: 14
J gene: TRBJ1-4
D gene: NA
clone size: few

CDR3 protein: CASSQDALAGKHEQFF
CDR3 DNA: TGTGCCAGCAGCCAAGATGCTCTAGCGGGAAAGCATGAGCAGTTCTTC
V gene: TRBV3-1
CDR3 length: 16
J gene: TRBJ2-1
D gene: TRBD2
clone size: many

CDR3 protein: CASSEVGSKADTQYF
CDR3 DNA: TGTGCCAGCAGTGAAGTTGGATCCAAGGCGGATACGCAGTATTTT
V gene: TRBV6-1
CDR3 length: 15
J gene: TRBJ2-3
D gene: NA
clone size: many

CDR3 protein: CASSLGHVKDTQYF
CDR3 DNA: TGTGCCAGCAGTTTGGGACACGTCAAGGATACGCAGTATTTT
V gene: TRBV12-3/TRBV12-4
CDR3 length: 14
J gene: TRBJ2-3
D gene: NA
clone size: many

CDR3 protein: CASSRTGTTNEKLFF
CDR3 DNA: TGTGCCAGCAGCCGAACAGGGACAACTAATGAAAAACTGTTTTTT
V gene: TRBV3-1
CDR3 length: 15
J gene: TRBJ1-4
D gene: NA
clone size: NA

CDR3 protein: CATSDPAISSRNTGELFF
CDR3 DNA: TGTGCCACCAGTGACCCGGCCATAAGCTCCCGGAACACCGGGGAGCTGTTTTTT
V gene: TRBV24-1
CDR3 length: 18
J gene: TRBJ2-2
D gene: NA
clone size: NA

CDR3 protein: CASSDAAGVRAIYNEQFF
CDR3 DNA: TGTGCCAGCAGCGACGCCGCCGGGGTTCGGGCGATCTACAATGAGCAGTTCTTC
V gene: TRBV7-9
CDR3 length: 18
J gene: TRBJ2-1
D gene: NA
clone size: many

CDR3 protein: CASSIGLAGALEQYF
CDR3 DNA: TGTGCCAGCAGTATAGGACTAGCGGGAGCTCTCGAGCAGTACTTC
V gene: TRBV2
CDR3 length: 15
J gene: TRBJ2-7
D gene: TRBD2
clone size: few

CDR3 protein: CASSLEGGWLDIQYF
CDR3 DNA: TGTGCCAGCAGCTTAGAGGGGGGCTGGTTAGACATTCAGTACTTC
V gene: TRBV11-3
CDR3 length: 15
J gene: TRBJ2-4
D gene: NA
clone size: many

CDR3 protein: CAWTGDPLSGNTIYF
CDR3 DNA: TGTGCCTGGACGGGGGACCCTCTCTCTGGAAACACCATATATTTT
V gene: TRBV30
CDR3 length: 15
J gene: TRBJ1-3
D gene: NA
clone size: many

CDR3 protein: CASSLGPGLIYEQYF
CDR3 DNA: TGTGCCAGCTCCCTAGGACCGGGACTGATCTACGAGCAGTACTTC
V gene: TRBV18
CDR3 length: 15
J gene: TRBJ2-7
D gene: NA
clone size: many

CDR3 protein: CASSYSMGQGNSPLHF
CDR3 DNA: TGTGCCAGCAGTTACTCCATGGGACAGGGTAATTCACCCCTCCACTTT
V gene: TRBV6-5
CDR3 length: 16
J gene: TRBJ1-6
D gene: TRBD1
clone size: few

CDR3 protein: CASMGFSYNEQFF
CDR3 DNA: TGTGCCAGCATGGGGTTCTCCTACAATGAGCAGTTCTTC
V gene: TRBV12-3/TRBV12-4
CDR3 length: 13
J gene: TRBJ2-1
D gene: NA
clone size: many

CDR3 protein: CASSPEGQYSQPQHF
CDR3 DNA: TGTGCCAGCAGTCCCGAGGGCCAGTATTCCCAGCCCCAGCATTTT
V gene: TRBV12-3/TRBV12-4
CDR3 length: 15
J gene: TRBJ1-5
D gene: NA
clone size: NA

CDR3 protein: CSAMDLQATNEKLFF
CDR3 DNA: TGCAGTGCGATGGACCTACAAGCAACTAATGAAAAACTGTTTTTT
V gene: TRBV20-1
CDR3 length: 15
J gene: TRBJ1-4
D gene: NA
clone size: many

CDR3 protein: CASTLSMTEAFF
CDR3 DNA: TGTGCCAGCACCCTGAGTATGACTGAAGCTTTCTTT
V gene: TRBV28
CDR3 length: 12
J gene: TRBJ1-1
D gene: NA
clone size: many

CDR3 protein: CSAHSGNSYEQYF
CDR3 DNA: TGCAGTGCCCACTCCGGGAACTCCTACGAGCAGTACTTC
V gene: TRBV20-1
CDR3 length: 13
J gene: TRBJ2-7
D gene: NA
clone size: few

CDR3 protein: CSFNSGSSNEQFF
CDR3 DNA: TGCAGTTTCAATAGCGGGAGTTCAAATGAGCAGTTCTTC
V gene: TRBV20-1
CDR3 length: 13
J gene: TRBJ2-1
D gene: TRBD2
clone size: many

CDR3 protein: CASSRAGQRNNYGYTF
CDR3 DNA: TGTGCCAGCAGCCGCGCGGGACAGCGAAATAACTATGGCTACACCTTC
V gene: TRBV7-6
CDR3 length: 16
J gene: TRBJ1-2
D gene: TRBD1
clone size: NA

CDR3 protein: CASSSGTLPGGETQYF
CDR3 DNA: TGTGCCAGCAGCTCGGGGACGCTTCCAGGAGGAGAGACCCAGTACTTC
V gene: TRBV6-1
CDR3 length: 16
J gene: TRBJ2-5
D gene: NA
clone size: few

CDR3 protein: CASSHVGQGAKQPQHF
CDR3 DNA: TGCGCCAGCAGCCACGTAGGACAGGGGGCGAAACAGCCCCAGCATTTT
V gene: TRBV4-1
CDR3 length: 16
J gene: TRBJ1-5
D gene: TRBD1
clone size: many

CDR3 protein: CASSYGTSVEQYF
CDR3 DNA: TGTGCCAGCAGTTACGGGACTAGCGTCGAGCAGTACTTC
V gene: TRBV6-9
CDR3 length: 13
J gene: TRBJ2-7
D gene: TRBD2
clone size: NA

CDR3 protein: CASRAGTSGLTSYEQYF
CDR3 DNA: TGTGCCAGCAGAGCCGGGACTAGCGGGTTAACGTCCTACGAGCAGTACTTC
V gene: TRBV12-3/TRBV12-4
CDR3 length: 17
J gene: TRBJ2-7
D gene: TRBD2
clone size: many

CDR3 protein: CARSEGQETEQFF
CDR3 DNA: TGTGCCCGCTCAGAAGGACAGGAAACTGAGCAGTTCTTC
V gene: TRBV12-3/TRBV12-4
CDR3 length: 13
J gene: TRBJ2-1
D gene: TRBD1
clone size: NA

CDR3 protein: CASSYGAWGSNQPQHF
CDR3 DNA: TGTGCCAGCAGTTACGGAGCCTGGGGTAGCAATCAGCCCCAGCATTTT
V gene: TRBV6-2/TRBV6-3
CDR3 length: 16
J gene: TRBJ1-5
D gene: NA
clone size: many

CDR3 protein: CASSYGPGYGYTF
CDR3 DNA: TGTGCCAGCAGTTACGGTCCGGGGTATGGCTACACCTTC
V gene: TRBV6-5
CDR3 length: 13
J gene: TRBJ1-2
D gene: NA
clone size: NA

CDR3 protein: CASSMTGIGEQFF
CDR3 DNA: TGTGCCAGCAGCATGACAGGGATAGGTGAGCAGTTCTTC
V gene: TRBV5-6
CDR3 length: 13
J gene: TRBJ2-1
D gene: TRBD1
clone size: NA

CDR3 protein: CASSPELQGPYEQYF
CDR3 DNA: TGTGCCAGCAGCCCCGAACTACAGGGCCCTTACGAGCAGTACTTC
V gene: TRBV11-2
CDR3 length: 15
J gene: TRBJ2-7
D gene: NA
clone size: many

CDR3 protein: CASSPGGSGLLGYEQYF
CDR3 DNA: TGTGCCAGCAGCCCTGGGGGCAGCGGCCTCCTGGGATACGAGCAGTACTTC
V gene: TRBV3-1
CDR3 length: 17
J gene: TRBJ2-7
D gene: NA
clone size: many

CDR3 protein: CASRGQGLAGNTIYF
CDR3 DNA: TGTGCCAGCAGAGGACAGGGGCTGGCTGGAAACACCATATATTTT
V gene: TRBV6-1
CDR3 length: 15
J gene: TRBJ1-3
D gene: TRBD1
clone size: few

CDR3 protein: CASSQLAALGETQYF
CDR3 DNA: TGTGCCAGCAGCCAACTAGCGGCCCTAGGGGAGACCCAGTACTTC
V gene: TRBV11-1
CDR3 length: 15
J gene: TRBJ2-5
D gene: TRBD2
clone size: many

CDR3 protein: CSARDLAGGRDYNEQFF
CDR3 DNA: TGCAGTGCTAGAGATCTAGCGGGAGGGCGGGACTACAATGAGCAGTTCTTC
V gene: TRBV20-1
CDR3 length: 17
J gene: TRBJ2-1
D gene: TRBD2
clone size: few

CDR3 protein: CASSSKSGTAYYEQYF
CDR3 DNA: TGTGCCAGCAGCTCTAAGTCCGGGACAGCCTACTACGAGCAGTACTTC
V gene: TRBV7-8
CDR3 length: 16
J gene: TRBJ2-7
D gene: TRBD1
clone size: many